The 32 T cell receptor beta chains below come from one sample, sequenced in a study of T and B cells in COVID-19 patients. Blood genomic DNA input for TRB amplification was roughly 230-550 ng. BIOMED2 TRB-A/B primer pools were used in multiplex TRB PCR. TCRdb recomputed calls from the multiplex PCR reads with MiXCR, one row per CDR3 protein. In the table there are around 30,000 distinct CDR3 sequences, approximately 30% of which are singletons. Sequenced input: blood. The receptors here all came from a human donor who had recovered from COVID-19.

Only a few counts were recorded for this clonotype. The chain links TRBV11-1 to TRBJ1-3; TRBD1 matches 7 bases. The CDR3 length is 14 residues. Losses at the gene ends were 8 bases for V and 0 bases for J; bases not matched to a gene: 4. Germline V gives CDR1 SGHAT, CDR2 FQDESV (reference sequence). The CDR3 bases are TGTGCCAGCCGGGGACAGCCCTCTGGAAACACCATATATTTT. This translates into CASRGQPSGNTIYF.

This rearrangement joins TRBV27 to TRBJ2-7, with a possible D match to TRBD2 (5 bases). Trimming left V 5 bases short and J 4 bases short, with 9 bases between. In germline, CDR1 is MNHEY, CDR2 SMNVEV (reference sequence). The CDR3 totals 12 residues. CDR3 nucleotide sequence: TGTGCCAGCAGTAATCGGGGTTACGAGCAGTACTTC. This translates into CASSNRGYEQYF.

V is TRBV11-2 and J is TRBJ2-2; D remains ambiguous. The germline V gene encodes CDR1 SGHAT and CDR2 FQNNGV. The CDR3 runs to 18 residues. With 1 base removed from V and 7 bases from J, the gap between germline ends came to 22 bases. CDR3 protein: CASSLGHVLTRGVGELFF. CDR3 sequence (DNA): TGTGCCAGCAGCTTAGGACACGTGCTCACACGTGGGGTCGGGGAGCTGTTTTTT. The full variable domain, rest sourced from reference TRBV11-2 and TRBJ2-2, is EAGVAQSPRYKIIEKRQSVAFWCNPISGHATLYWYQQILGQGPKLLIQFQNNGVVDDSQLPKDRFSAERLKGVDSTLKIQPAKLEDSAVYLCASSLGHVLTRGVGELFFGEGSRLTVL.

This clonotype was recorded at least ten times. The gene calls are TRBV15 and TRBJ2-7; TRBD1 matches 7 bases. The CDR3 is 13 amino acids. Germline lookup yields CDR1 LNHNV and CDR2 YYDKDF (reference sequence). The trim removed 6 bases at V and 5 bases at J, leaving 7 bases unmatched. The CDR3 protein is CATSKGQWDEQYF. DNA for the CDR3: TGTGCCACCAGTAAGGGACAGTGGGACGAGCAGTACTTC.

This clonotype has at least ten counts. This rearrangement joins TRBV5-4 to TRBJ1-6; D is unresolved. From germline, CDR1 is SGHNT and CDR2 YYREEE (reference sequence). CDR3 length equals 13 residues. With 2 bases removed from V and 10 bases from J, the gap between germline ends came to 10 bases. This chain's CDR3 is CASSLYSGSPLHF. CDR3 DNA: TGTGCCAGCAGCTTATACAGTGGGTCACCCCTCCACTTT.

The V gene is TRBV6-5, the J gene TRBJ1-1; possible D gene TRBD1, 5 bases. Germline assignment: CDR1 MNHEY and CDR2 SVGAGI. The germline V and J ends were trimmed by 0 bases and 10 bases, with 9 bases remaining between them. The CDR3 is 12 amino acids. This CDR3 reads CASSYSQGGAFF. The CDR3 coding sequence is TGTGCCAGCAGTTACTCGCAGGGAGGAGCTTTCTTT.

This clonotype turned up a few times. This sequence joins TRBV20-1 and TRBJ1-2, with a possible D match to TRBD1 (6 bases). The germline V and J ends were trimmed by 6 bases and 14 bases, with 22 bases remaining between them. This CDR3 comprises 12 residues. Germline loops: CDR1 DFQATT, CDR2 SNEGSKA (reference sequence). The CDR3 loop is CSAPAPGGESTF. The CDR3 bases are TGCAGTGCCCCTGCGCCGGGGGGCGAAAGTACCTTC.

J is TRBJ1-5 and V is TRBV5-6; 8 bases fit TRBD1. This CDR3 is 17 amino acids long. Germline V gene lookup returns CDR1 SGHDT and CDR2 YYEEEE. The V gene end was trimmed by 4 bases and the J gene end by 1 base; junction bases not matched to a gene: 10. The CDR3 loop reads CASSRRFTGGSNQPQHF. CDR3 nucleotide sequence: TGTGCCAGCAGCCGGAGGTTCACAGGGGGAAGCAATCAGCCCCAGCATTTT.

This clonotype qualifies as medium-sized. The chain carries TRBV5-5 and TRBJ2-2, with D perhaps matching TRBD1 (6 bases). This CDR3 is 17 amino acids long. Germline values: CDR1 SGHKS, CDR2 YYEKEE (reference sequence). The germline V and J ends were trimmed by 0 bases and 1 base, with 13 bases remaining between them. The CDR3 DNA sequence: TGTGCCAGCAGCTTGGGTCCGCAGGGGATGAACACCGGGGAGCTGTTTTTT. Translating gives CASSLGPQGMNTGELFF.

This rearrangement joins TRBV11-1 to TRBJ1-5; TRBD1 agrees at 7 bases. Trimming removed 5 bases from V and 7 bases from J; junction bases left unmatched: 14. The germline gives CDR1 SGHAT, CDR2 FQDESV (reference sequence). This CDR3 has 16 residues. In nucleotides, the CDR3 is TGTGCCAGCAGCCTATTGGGGACAGCAGTAGGACAGCCCCAGCATTTT. Amino acid sequence: CASSLLGTAVGQPQHF.

The chain joins TRBV6-1 to TRBJ2-1; D might be TRBD1 (6 bases). V was shortened by 6 bases and J by 0 bases, with 15 bases between the two germline ends. The CDR3 length is 16 residues. Per germline, CDR1 MNHNS and CDR2 SASEGT. CDR3 amino acids: CASSRRGGSSYNEQFF. CDR3 DNA sequence: TGTGCCAGCAGCCGGAGAGGGGGTAGCTCCTACAATGAGCAGTTCTTC.

A word on this clonotype: This may stem from a read error, because a much larger clone lies one nucleotide away. The chain recombines TRBV19 with TRBJ1-3; unclear D gene. This CDR3 contains 13 residues. Germline V gives CDR1 LNHDA, CDR2 SQIVND (reference sequence). The CDR3 region is CASSEDPGNTKYF. The CDR3 DNA reads as TGTGCCAGTAGCGAAGACCCCGGAAACACCAAATATTTT.

A few counts support this clonotype. CDR3 region: CAISESSRAGYEQYF. As DNA, the CDR3 is TGTGCCATCAGTGAGTCGTCCCGGGCCGGCTACGAGCAGTACTTC. The J gene is TRBJ2-7, the V gene TRBV10-3; D not certain. Trimming took off 0 bases at V and 3 bases at J, with 12 bases between the two ends. Germline V gene lookup returns CDR1 ENHRY and CDR2 SYGVKD. CDR3 length: 15 amino acids.

The chain employs TRBV6-2 or TRBV6-3 and TRBJ2-7, with no clear D. CDR3 length: 17 residues. The germline V and J ends were trimmed by 4 bases and 3 bases, with 22 bases remaining between them. Germline CDR1 MNHEY, CDR2 SVGEGT. The DNA of the CDR3 is TGTGCCAGCAGTTTGAGAGATAGCAGGTCAGCGAACTACGAGCAGTACTTC. Translating it yields CASSLRDSRSANYEQYF.

This clonotype counts as medium-sized. CDR3 in DNA: TGCAGCGCCGACGGTGCTAGCACAGATACGCAGTATTTT. Its translation: CSADGASTDTQYF. The chain is built from TRBV29-1 and TRBJ2-3; D is unclear. The CDR3 totals 13 residues. Per the germline V gene, CDR1 is SQVTM and CDR2 is ANQGSEA. Trimming pared 7 bases from V and 0 bases from J, leaving 11 bases between.

The chain employs TRBV15 and TRBJ2-7; D unclear. CDR1 is LNHNV and CDR2 is YYDKDF in the germline V gene (reference sequence). The CDR3 loop spans 15 amino acids. Trimming left V 3 bases short and J 0 bases short, with 12 bases between. CDR3 sequence reads: CATSSEPKNSYEQYF. The CDR3 bases are TGTGCCACCAGCAGCGAACCCAAGAACTCCTACGAGCAGTACTTC.

This clonotype is classed as medium-sized. V usage is TRBV29-1 and J usage is TRBJ2-2, with 10 bases fitting TRBD1. This CDR3 contains 14 residues. From germline, CDR1 is SQVTM and CDR2 ANQGSEA. After removal of 4 bases from V and 3 bases from J, the junction contained 2 bases not matched to a gene. CDR3 sequence: CSVGQGADTGELFF. CDR3 DNA: TGCAGCGTTGGACAGGGGGCTGACACCGGGGAGCTGTTTTTT.

V gene TRBV20-1 combines with J gene TRBJ2-1, with TRBD2 as a possible D gene (6 bases). The germline V gene has CDR1 DFQATT and CDR2 SNEGSKA (reference sequence). The CDR3 covers 16 residues. V lost 0 bases to trimming and J lost 3 bases, with 15 bases between them. CDR3 region: CSARDLLLAFYNEQFF. The CDR3 nucleotides read TGCAGTGCTAGAGATTTATTACTAGCTTTCTACAATGAGCAGTTCTTC.

As to this clonotype: At one of its ends the junction is not consistent with the germline gene, which may arise from a read error. The chain joins TRBV5-4 to TRBJ1-3, with D maybe TRBD1 (5 bases). Germline V gene data show CDR1 as SGHNT and CDR2 as YYREEE (reference sequence). The CDR3 runs to 15 residues. CDR3 DNA: TGCGCCAGCAGCCTCCTCCGACAGACTGGAAACACCATATATTTT. As protein: CASSLLRQTGNTIYF.

The DNA of the CDR3 is TGTGCCAGCAGCCCGCATGCCGGGGAGCTGTTTTTT. Protein: CASSPHAGELFF. The gene calls are TRBV6-2 or TRBV6-3 and TRBJ2-2; no definite D call. The V and J ends lost 6 bases and 6 bases respectively, with 8 bases between them. Germline CDR1 MNHEY, CDR2 SVGEGT. CDR3 length equals 12 residues.

This clonotype appeared a single time. A much larger clone lies one base from this, so it may be a read error. The chain combines TRBV27 with TRBJ2-2, with TRBD2 matching over 8 bases. Germline-derived CDR1 and CDR2 are MNHEY and SMNVEV (reference sequence). The length of the CDR3 is 16 residues. The CDR3 spells CTSSFRRGANTGELFF. CDR3 DNA sequence: TGTACCAGCAGTTTCCGGCGGGGGGCGAACACCGGGGAGCTGTTTTTT.

This clonotype was counted once. Mismatch with germline at one junction end may stem from a read error. This chain connects TRBV5-1 to TRBJ1-6, with TRBD1 as a possible D gene (6 bases). Germline CDR1 is SGHRS and CDR2 is YFSETQ. This CDR3 has 14 amino acids. DNA of the CDR3: TGTGCCAGCAGCGGCAGGGGTTATAATTCACCCCTCCACTTT. Encoded protein: CASSGRGYNSPLHF.

V gene TRBV20-1 combines with J gene TRBJ2-1; D not resolved. V lost 2 bases, J lost 5 bases, and 4 bases lay in between. The germline CDR1 and CDR2 sequences are DFQATT and SNEGSKA (reference sequence). The CDR3 consists of 11 residues. In DNA form, the CDR3 reads TGCAGTGCTAGACGGGACAATGAGCAGTTCTTC. Protein product: CSARRDNEQFF.

This clonotype came up a few times. This chain connects TRBV5-1 to TRBJ1-1, with 8 nucleotides matching TRBD1. The CDR3 extends over 16 amino acids. The V segment lost 4 bases and the J segment 0 bases; nucleotides outside the gene matches: 8. CDR1 is SGHRS and CDR2 is YFSETQ in the germline V gene. Here the CDR3 reads CASSQGQGEMNTEAFF. The CDR3 DNA reads as TGCGCCAGCAGCCAAGGACAGGGAGAGATGAACACTGAAGCTTTCTTT.

The sample holds a few counts of this clonotype. The chain employs TRBV7-3 and TRBJ2-5; D is tentatively TRBD1 or TRBD2 (5 bases each). CDR1 is SGHTA, CDR2 FQGTGA, per germline. The length of the CDR3 is 13 residues. V was clipped by 6 bases and J by 4 bases, with 12 bases between them. CDR3 protein: CASSFTGGETQYF. The CDR3, as DNA: TGTGCCAGCAGTTTCACAGGAGGAGAGACCCAGTACTTC.

This chain connects TRBV9 to TRBJ2-1; D may be TRBD2 (6 bases). V shed 0 bases and J shed 2 bases, with 15 bases lying between them. The CDR3 spans 17 residues. Germline V gives CDR1 SGDLS, CDR2 YYNGEE. The CDR3 loop reads CASSVATVSGAYNEQFF. DNA for the CDR3: TGTGCCAGCAGCGTAGCTACGGTTAGCGGAGCCTACAATGAGCAGTTCTTC.

The rearrangement joins TRBV6-5 to TRBJ2-4; D ambiguous. The ends were cut back, 0 bases at V and 6 bases at J, with 9 bases in the middle. The CDR3 runs to 14 residues. Per the germline V gene, CDR1 is MNHEY and CDR2 is SVGAGI. The CDR3 is CASSYSVGRNIQYF. CDR3 DNA: TGTGCCAGCAGTTACTCTGTGGGTCGAAACATTCAGTACTTC.

This clonotype is termed medium-sized. The chain recombines TRBV29-1 with TRBJ2-4; 8 bases map to TRBD2. V shed 4 bases and J 1 base; nucleotides not matched to a gene: 3. This CDR3 is built from 14 residues. Germline V lookup: CDR1 SQVTM, CDR2 ANQGSEA. CDR3 nucleotide sequence: TGCAGCGTTGGAGCGGGAGCGGCCAAAAACATTCAGTACTTC. It specifies CSVGAGAAKNIQYF. Using reference TRBV29-1 and TRBJ2-4 for the parts outside the CDR3, the full variable domain is SAVISQKPSRDICQRGTSLTIQCQVDSQVTMMFWYRQQPGQSLTLIATANQGSEATYESGFVIDKFPISRPNLTFSTLTVSNMSPEDSSIYLCSVGAGAAKNIQYFGAGTRLSVL.

Here the CDR3 reads CASSPGAQSLSYEQYF. CDR3 nucleotide sequence: TGTGCCAGCAGCCCTGGGGCTCAGTCTCTCTCCTACGAGCAGTACTTC. The chain has TRBV5-6 and TRBJ2-7, with TRBD1 as a possible D gene (5 bases). Looked up from germline, CDR1 is SGHDT and CDR2 is YYEEEE. Deletions cut 4 bases from V and 0 bases from J, with 17 bases between. This CDR3 is built from 16 residues.

The CDR3 is CSASILGGSNTGELFF. CDR3 nucleotides: TGCAGTGCTAGTATACTCGGGGGATCGAACACCGGGGAGCTGTTTTTT. The J gene is TRBJ2-2, the V gene TRBV20-1; possible D gene TRBD2, 6 bases. The CDR3 consists of 16 residues. Trimming shortened V by 3 bases and J by 0 bases, and 14 bases separated the two germline ends. Germline loops: CDR1 DFQATT, CDR2 SNEGSKA (reference sequence).

Notes on this clonotype: One end of the junction is discordant with germline, which a read error may explain. The gene calls are TRBV5-5 and TRBJ1-1; no clear D gene. Germline values: CDR1 SGHKS, CDR2 YYEKEE (reference sequence). CDR3 length: 13 residues. The CDR3 spells CASSFNRNTEAFF. CDR3 coding DNA: TGCGCCAGCAGCTTTAACAGGAACACTGAAGCTTTCTTT. Full variable domain (rest looked up from reference TRBV5-5 and TRBJ1-1): DAGVTQSPTHLIKTRGQQVTLRCSPISGHKSVSWYQQVLGQGPQFIFQYYEKEERGRGNFPDRFSARQFPNYSSELNVNALLLGDSALYLCASSFNRNTEAFFGQGTRLTVV.

This clonotype has at least ten counts. The chain uses TRBV19 and TRBJ1-2; D not resolved. Trimming removed 4 bases at V and 3 bases at J, with 6 bases between. This CDR3 contains 12 residues. Germline V gives CDR1 LNHDA, CDR2 SQIVND (reference sequence). In DNA, the CDR3 is TGTGCCAGTAGTAGACGGGACTATGGCTACACCTTC. This sequence encodes CASSRRDYGYTF.